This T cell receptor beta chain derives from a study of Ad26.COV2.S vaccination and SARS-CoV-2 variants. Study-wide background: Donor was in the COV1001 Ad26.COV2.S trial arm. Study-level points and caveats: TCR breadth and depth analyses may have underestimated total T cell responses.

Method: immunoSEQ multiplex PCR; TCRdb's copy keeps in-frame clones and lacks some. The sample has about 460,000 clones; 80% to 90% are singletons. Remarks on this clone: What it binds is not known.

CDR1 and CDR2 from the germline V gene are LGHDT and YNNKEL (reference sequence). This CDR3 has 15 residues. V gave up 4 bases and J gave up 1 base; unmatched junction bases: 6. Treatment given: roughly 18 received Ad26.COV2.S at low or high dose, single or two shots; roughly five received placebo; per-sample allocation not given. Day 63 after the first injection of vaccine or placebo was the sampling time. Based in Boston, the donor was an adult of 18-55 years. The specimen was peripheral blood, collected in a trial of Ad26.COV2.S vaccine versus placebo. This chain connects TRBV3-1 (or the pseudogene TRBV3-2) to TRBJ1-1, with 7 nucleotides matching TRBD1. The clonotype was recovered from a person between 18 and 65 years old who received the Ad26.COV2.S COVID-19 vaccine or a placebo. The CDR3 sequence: CASSLRDRKNTEAFF. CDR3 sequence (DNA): TGTGCCAGCAGCCTCCGGGACAGAAAGAACACTGAAGCTTTCTTT.